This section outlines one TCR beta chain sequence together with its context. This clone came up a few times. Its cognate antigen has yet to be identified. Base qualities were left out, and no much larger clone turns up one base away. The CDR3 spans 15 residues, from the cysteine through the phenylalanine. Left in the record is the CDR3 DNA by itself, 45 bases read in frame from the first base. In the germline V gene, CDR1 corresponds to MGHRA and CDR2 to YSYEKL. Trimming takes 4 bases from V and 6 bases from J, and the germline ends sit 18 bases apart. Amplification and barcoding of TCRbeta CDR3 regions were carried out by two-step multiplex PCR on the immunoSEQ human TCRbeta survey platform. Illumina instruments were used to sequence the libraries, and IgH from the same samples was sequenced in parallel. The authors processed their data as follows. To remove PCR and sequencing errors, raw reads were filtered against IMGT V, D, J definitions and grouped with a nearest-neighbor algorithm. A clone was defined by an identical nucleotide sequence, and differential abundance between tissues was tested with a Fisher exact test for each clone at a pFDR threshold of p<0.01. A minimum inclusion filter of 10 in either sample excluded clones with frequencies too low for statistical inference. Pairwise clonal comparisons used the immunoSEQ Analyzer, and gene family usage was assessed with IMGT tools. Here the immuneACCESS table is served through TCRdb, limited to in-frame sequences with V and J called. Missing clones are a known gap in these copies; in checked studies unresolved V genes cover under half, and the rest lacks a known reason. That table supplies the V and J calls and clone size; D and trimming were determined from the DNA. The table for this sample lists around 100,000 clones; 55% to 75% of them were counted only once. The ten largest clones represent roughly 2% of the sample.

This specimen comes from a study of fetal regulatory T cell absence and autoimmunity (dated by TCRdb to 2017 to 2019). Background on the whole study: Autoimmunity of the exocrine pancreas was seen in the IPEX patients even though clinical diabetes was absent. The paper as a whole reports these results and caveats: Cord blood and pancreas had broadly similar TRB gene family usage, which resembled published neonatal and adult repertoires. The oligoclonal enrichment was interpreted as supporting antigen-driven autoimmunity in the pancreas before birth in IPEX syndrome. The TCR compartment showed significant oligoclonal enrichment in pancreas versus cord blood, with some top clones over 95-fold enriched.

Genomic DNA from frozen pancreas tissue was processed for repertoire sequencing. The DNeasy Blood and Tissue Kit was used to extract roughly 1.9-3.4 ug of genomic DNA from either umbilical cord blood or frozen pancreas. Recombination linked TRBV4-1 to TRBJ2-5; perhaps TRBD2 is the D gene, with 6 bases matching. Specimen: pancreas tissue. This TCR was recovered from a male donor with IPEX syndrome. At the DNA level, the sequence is TGCGCCAGCAGCCTGGCCGGGACTCCGGAGAAGACCCAGTACTTC. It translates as CASSLAGTPEKTQYF.